The 14 T cell receptor beta chains given below trace back to one sample, sequenced in a study of blood T cell repertoires in COVID-19. Method: immunoSEQ multiplex PCR; TCRdb's copy keeps in-frame clones and lacks some. The table shows hundreds of thousands of clones, with under 90% occurring only once. Sequenced material: peripheral blood. The receptors were gathered from a woman in her 30s with COVID-19, enrolled during active disease.

This sequence joins TRBV4-2 and TRBJ1-2; D not resolved. The CDR3 is 13 amino acids. V was clipped by 4 bases and J by 5 bases, with 11 bases between them. CDR1 LGHNA and CDR2 YNFKEQ come from the germline V gene. The CDR3 region has the DNA TGTGCCAGCAGCCGAACGGGATTATATGGCTACACCTTC. Its protein is CASSRTGLYGYTF.

This clone appeared once. The CDR3 bases are TGTGCCAGCAGCGCGGGGGGGCTAAACAATGAGCAGTTCTTC. Its protein is CASSAGGLNNEQFF. The V call is TRBV9, the J call TRBJ2-1; TRBD2 matches 8 bases. The CDR3 is 14 residues long. Germline values: CDR1 SGDLS, CDR2 YYNGEE. Trimming at V came to 3 bases and at J to 5 bases, leaving 4 bases not matched to a gene.

The V gene is TRBV24-1, the J gene TRBJ1-4, with 7 bases fitting TRBD1. J gave up 3 bases and V 3 bases, and 9 bases lay outside the gene matches. The CDR3 contains 17 residues. Germline CDR1 KGHDR, CDR2 SFDVKD. The CDR3 loop is CATSDAPTGTANEKLFF. The CDR3 nucleotides are TGTGCCACCAGTGATGCCCCTACCGGGACAGCTAATGAAAAACTGTTTTTT.

This clone has a single count. DNA for the CDR3: TGTGCCAGCAGACAACAGCGGGGGAGGGATGAGCAGTTCTTC. It specifies CASRQQRGRDEQFF. This chain links TRBV7-2 with TRBJ2-1; 8 bases line up with TRBD2. Germline-derived CDR1 and CDR2 are SGHTA and FQGNSA. Losses at the gene ends were 6 bases for V and 8 bases for J; bases not matched to a gene: 9. The CDR3 is 14 residues long.

The chain carries TRBV4-2 and TRBJ2-5; TRBD2 aligns across 7 bases. The germline gives CDR1 LGHNA, CDR2 YNFKEQ. The CDR3 has 16 amino acids. V shed 0 bases and J 5 bases; nucleotides not matched to a gene: 9. In nucleotides, the CDR3 is TGTGCCAGCAGCCAAGATCCGGCTAGCGGAGGTGAGACCCAGTACTTC. Protein product: CASSQDPASGGETQYF.

The chain joins TRBV4-1 to TRBJ1-2, with 8 bases aligning to TRBD1. The CDR3 length is 15 residues. The germline V gene has CDR1 MGHRA and CDR2 YSYEKL. The V segment lost 3 bases and the J segment 2 bases; nucleotides outside the gene matches: 5. The CDR3 region is CASSQPGQVNYGYTF. For the CDR3, the DNA is TGCGCCAGCAGCCAGCCGGGACAGGTAAACTATGGCTACACCTTC.

V is TRBV6-5 and J is TRBJ1-5, with 8 bases fitting TRBD1. Germline assignment: CDR1 MNHEY and CDR2 SVGAGI. The CDR3 spans 14 residues. V dropped 2 bases and J dropped 4; count of bases not matched to a gene: 1. The CDR3 sequence: CASSYDRGNQPQHF. The CDR3 region has the DNA TGTGCCAGCAGTTACGACAGGGGTAATCAGCCCCAGCATTTT.

The V and J genes are TRBV7-6 and TRBJ2-1, with 9 bases fitting TRBD2. The CDR3 runs 15 residues. Germline loops: CDR1 SGHVS, CDR2 FNYEAQ. V lost 1 base, J lost 6 bases, and 4 bases stayed unmatched. This CDR3 reads CASSLGASGANEQFF. The CDR3 DNA is TGTGCCAGCAGCTTAGGTGCTAGCGGGGCCAATGAGCAGTTCTTC.

J is TRBJ2-1 and V is TRBV12-5; the D is unclear. V lost 0 bases, J lost 10 bases, and 10 bases lay in between. Per the germline V gene, CDR1 is LGHNT and CDR2 is FRNRAP. The CDR3 runs to 13 residues. For the CDR3, the DNA is TGTGCTAGTGGTTTGGTCTCGGGTGGGGAGCAGTTCTTC. Protein sequence: CASGLVSGGEQFF. The entire variable domain, with the rest obtained from reference TRBV12-5 and TRBJ2-1, is as follows: DARVTQTPRHKVTEMGQEVTMRCQPILGHNTVFWYRQTMMQGLELLAYFRNRAPLDDSGMPKDRFSAEMPDATLATLKIQPSEPRDSAVYFCASGLVSGGEQFFGPGTRLTVL.

V is TRBV6-1 and J is TRBJ2-1; no reliable D call. CDR3 length equals 15 residues. Per germline, CDR1 MNHNS and CDR2 SASEGT. V was cut by 3 bases and J by 0 bases, with 9 bases left in between. The CDR3 spells CASSDGSGSYNEQFF. CDR3 DNA: TGTGCCAGCAGTGACGGTTCCGGCTCCTACAATGAGCAGTTCTTC.

The chain combines TRBV7-2 with TRBJ1-4; D not resolved. Trimming took off 4 bases at V and 5 bases at J, with 11 bases between the two ends. CDR3 length equals 14 residues. CDR1 is SGHTA, CDR2 FQGNSA, per germline. In DNA, the CDR3 is TGTGCCAGCAGCTCAACACCGGGGAATGAAAAACTGTTTTTT. It encodes CASSSTPGNEKLFF.

This chain joins TRBV27 and TRBJ2-1; a weak D match, TRBD1 (8 bases). The V gene's germline CDR1 is MNHEY and CDR2 SMNVEV (reference sequence). CDR3 length: 15 residues. Trimming shortened V by 6 bases and J by 0 bases, and 12 bases separated the two germline ends. This CDR3 reads CASSHRGGSYNEQFF. For the CDR3, the DNA is TGTGCCAGCAGCCACAGGGGGGGCTCCTACAATGAGCAGTTCTTC.

This chain joins TRBV7-9 and TRBJ2-7, with 12 positions matching TRBD2. The CDR3 has 15 residues. Germline V gene lookup returns CDR1 SEHNR and CDR2 FQNEAQ (reference sequence). V was clipped by 6 bases and J by 2 bases; unmatched bases: 5. CDR3 protein: CASRTSGGLPYEQYF. DNA of the CDR3: TGTGCCAGCAGGACTAGCGGGGGCTTACCCTACGAGCAGTACTTC.

This chain connects TRBV5-5 to TRBJ2-1; 8 bases agree with TRBD1. Germline V CDR1 and CDR2: SGHKS, YYEKEE (reference sequence). Trimming took 0 bases from V and 4 from J; bases not matched to a gene: 3. CDR3 length: 15 residues. The CDR3 reads CASSLETGEYNEQFF. The CDR3 DNA reads as TGTGCCAGCAGCTTGGAGACAGGGGAGTACAATGAGCAGTTCTTC.